Shown below are 9 T cell receptor beta chains from a single sample sequenced in a study of shared clonotypes between healthy human individuals. Sequencing was performed with immunoSEQ multiplex PCR; in TCRdb, only in-frame clones are kept and a portion is missing. The repertoire consists of 850,000 to 1,200,000 clones, with about 70% occurring once and the leading ten covering over 1.3%. The specimen sequenced was memory CD4+ T cells sorted from blood. As to subset: CD45RA-negative fraction. These TCRs come from a man younger than 35 in good health.

This clone has just one count. The rearrangement joins TRBV11-3 to TRBJ2-1, with 7 bases that match TRBD1. This CDR3 has 15 amino acids. Germline CDR1 and CDR2: SGHNT and YENEEA. V lost 3 bases and J lost 5; bases outside the gene matches: 7. CDR3 sequence: CASSFYGTVNNEQFF. DNA of the CDR3: TGTGCCAGCAGCTTCTACGGGACAGTTAACAATGAGCAGTTCTTC.

This clone was recorded once. The V and J genes are TRBV10-3 and TRBJ2-7; 9 nucleotides match TRBD2. The V and J ends lost 1 base and 7 bases, in that order; junction bases with no gene match: 5. From germline, CDR1 is ENHRY and CDR2 SYGVKD. This CDR3 comprises 14 residues. CDR3 nucleotides: TGTGCCATCAGTGAGTTTTCTAGCGGGGATGAGCAGTACTTC. It is translated as CAISEFSSGDEQYF.

This clone appeared once. This sequence joins TRBV7-8 and TRBJ2-1; TRBD1 matches 9 bases. The CDR3 is made up of 15 amino acids. Germline lookup yields CDR1 SGHVS and CDR2 FQNEAQ. V was pared by 6 bases and J by 2 bases, with 5 bases of the junction left unmatched. The DNA of the CDR3 is TGTGCCAGCAGTAGGGACAGGGTAACCTACAATGAGCAGTTCTTC. Translated: CASSRDRVTYNEQFF.

In its sample, this clone was seen once. Other nucleotide sequences in the sample specify the same CDR3. The chain uses TRBV18 and TRBJ2-7; tentative D call: TRBD2 (6 bases). The CDR3 runs 14 residues. CDR1 KGHSH and CDR2 LQKENI come from the germline V gene. V was cut by 2 bases and J by 2 bases, with 10 bases left in between. The CDR3 bases are TGTGCCAGCTCACCAGAGGGAGGCGCCTACGAGCAGTACTTC. Translation gives CASSPEGGAYEQYF.

Comment on this clone: Other DNA sequences in the same sample also yield this CDR3. The chain carries TRBV5-4 and TRBJ1-2; D is undetermined. The length of the CDR3 is 15 residues. V lost 0 bases to trimming and J lost 0 bases, with 9 bases between them. Germline V gene lookup returns CDR1 SGHNT and CDR2 YYREEE (reference sequence). As DNA, the CDR3 is TGTGCCAGCAGCTTGGGCGCCGGGACTAACTATGGCTACACCTTC. Translated: CASSLGAGTNYGYTF. The full variable domain, completed using reference TRBV5-4 and TRBJ1-2, is ETGVTQSPTHLIKTRGQQVTLRCSSQSGHNTVSWYQQALGQGPQFIFQYYREEENGRGNFPPRFSGLQFPNYSSELNVNALELDDSALYLCASSLGAGTNYGYTFGSGTRLTVV.

J is TRBJ2-7 and V is TRBV15; 7 nucleotides align to TRBD2. The germline CDR1 and CDR2 sequences are LNHNV and YYDKDF (reference sequence). CDR3 length: 13 amino acids. J gave up 6 bases and V 5 bases, and 7 bases lay outside the gene matches. CDR3 sequence (DNA): TGTGCCACCAGCCCTACGGGGGGAACCGAGCAGTACTTC. Translating it yields CATSPTGGTEQYF.

V and J are TRBV7-2 and TRBJ2-7; 13 positions agree with TRBD2. The CDR3 consists of 15 residues. Germline CDR1 reads SGHTA; CDR2 reads FQGNSA. With V trimmed by 4 bases and J by 0 bases, 0 bases remained unmatched. This CDR3 reads CASSWTSGSSYEQYF. DNA for the CDR3: TGTGCCAGCAGCTGGACTAGCGGGAGCTCCTACGAGCAGTACTTC.

The chain combines TRBV5-4 with TRBJ2-1; possible D gene TRBD1, 6 bases. Germline CDR1 reads SGHNT; CDR2 reads YYREEE (reference sequence). This CDR3 contains 16 residues. Trimming took off 1 base at V and 1 base at J, with 12 bases between the two ends. CDR3 sequence: CASSLQGPGSYNEQFF. CDR3 sequence (DNA): TGTGCCAGCAGCTTGCAGGGGCCAGGGTCCTACAATGAGCAGTTCTTC.

This chain joins TRBV18 and TRBJ1-1; 10 nucleotides match TRBD1. The germline V gene encodes CDR1 KGHSH and CDR2 LQKENI. The junction had 5 bases not matched to a gene; V was cut back by 3 bases and J by 1 base. This CDR3 is 16 amino acids long. CDR3 bases: TGTGCCAGCTCACCGTCTCGACAGGGGGCGAACACTGAAGCTTTCTTT. Translation gives CASSPSRQGANTEAFF.